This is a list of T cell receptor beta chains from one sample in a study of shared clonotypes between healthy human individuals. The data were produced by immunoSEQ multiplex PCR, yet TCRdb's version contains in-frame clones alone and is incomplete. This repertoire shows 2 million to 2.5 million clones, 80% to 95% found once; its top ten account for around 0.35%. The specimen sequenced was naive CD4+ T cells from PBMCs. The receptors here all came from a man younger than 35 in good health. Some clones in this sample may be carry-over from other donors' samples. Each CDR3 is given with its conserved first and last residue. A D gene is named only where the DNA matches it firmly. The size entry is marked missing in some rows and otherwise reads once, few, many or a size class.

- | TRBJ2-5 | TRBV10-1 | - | CASTPEGAPGETQYF | TGCGCCAGCACCCCGGAGGGGGCGCCGGGGGAGACCCAGTACTTC
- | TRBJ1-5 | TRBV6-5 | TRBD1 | CASSVGTGANQPQHF | TGTGCCAGCAGCGTCGGGACAGGGGCTAATCAGCCCCAGCATTTT
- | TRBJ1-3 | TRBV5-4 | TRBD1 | CASSRDRASGNTIYF | TGTGCCAGCTCCCGCGACAGGGCCTCTGGAAACACCATATATTTT
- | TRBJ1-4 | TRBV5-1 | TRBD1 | CASSLGDRGEKLFF | TGCGCCAGCAGCTTGGGAGACAGGGGTGAAAAACTGTTTTTT
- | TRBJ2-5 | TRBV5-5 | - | CASSLGPQETQYF | TGTGCCAGCAGCTTGGGGCCGCAAGAGACCCAGTACTTC
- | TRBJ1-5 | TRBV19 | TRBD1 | CASSPRGGSGQPQHF | TGTGCCAGTAGTCCCAGGGGGGGATCCGGCCAGCCCCAGCATTTT
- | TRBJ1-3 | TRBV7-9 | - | CASSPKQGLGLFSGNTIYF | TGTGCCAGCAGCCCCAAACAGGGTCTGGGGCTTTTCTCTGGAAACACCATATATTTT
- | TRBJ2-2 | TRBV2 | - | CASSVPGRGELFF | TGTGCCAGCAGTGTCCCAGGGAGGGGGGAGCTGTTTTTT
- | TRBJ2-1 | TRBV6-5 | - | CASSNERSYNEQFF | TGTGCCAGCAGCAATGAGCGATCCTACAATGAGCAGTTCTTC
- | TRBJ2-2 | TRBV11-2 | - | CASSLGGTGELFF | TGTGCCAGCAGCCTGGGGGGTACCGGGGAGCTGTTTTTT
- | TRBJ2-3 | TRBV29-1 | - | CSVVLADTQYF | TGCAGCGTTGTGTTGGCAGATACGCAGTATTTT
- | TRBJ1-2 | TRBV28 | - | CASSLSGSHYGYTF | TGTGCCAGCAGTTTGTCAGGGAGCCACTATGGCTACACCTTC
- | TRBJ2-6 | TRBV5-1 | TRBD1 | CASSLYFDGTGPMRANVLTF | TGCGCCAGCAGCTTGTACTTTGACGGGACAGGCCCGATGAGGGCCAACGTCCTGACTTTC
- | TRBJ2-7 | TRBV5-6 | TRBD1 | CASSLWRQGASYEQYF | TGTGCCAGCAGCTTGTGGAGGCAGGGGGCTTCCTACGAGCAGTACTTC
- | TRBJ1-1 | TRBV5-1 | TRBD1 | CASSLGQGSTEAFF | TGCGCCAGCAGCTTGGGACAGGGAAGCACTGAAGCTTTCTTT
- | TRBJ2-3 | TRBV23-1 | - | CASSQDYPLTDTQYF | TGCGCCAGCAGTCAAGACTACCCACTCACAGATACGCAGTATTTT
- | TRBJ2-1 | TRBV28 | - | CASNNDALGYNEQFF | TGTGCCAGCAACAACGACGCCCTAGGCTACAATGAGCAGTTCTTC
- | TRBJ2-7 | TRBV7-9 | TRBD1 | CASSSQGGMGEQYF | TGTGCCAGCAGCTCACAGGGGGGAATGGGGGAGCAGTACTTC
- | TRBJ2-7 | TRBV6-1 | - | CASSDPRQTSYEQYF | TGTGCCAGCAGTGACCCGAGGCAGACCTCCTACGAGCAGTACTTC
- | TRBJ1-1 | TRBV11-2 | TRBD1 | CASSPVAGQGMTFF | TGTGCCAGCAGCCCCGTGGCGGGACAGGGGATGACTTTCTTT
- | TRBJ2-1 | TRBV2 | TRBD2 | CASQRGGRSKINEQFF | TGTGCCAGCCAACGTGGCGGGAGATCGAAAATCAATGAGCAGTTCTTC
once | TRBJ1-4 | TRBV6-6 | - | CASSQGRTNEKLFF | TGTGCCAGCAGTCAGGGGAGGACTAATGAAAAACTGTTTTTT
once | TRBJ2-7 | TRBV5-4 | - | CASSFGATYYEQYF | TGTGCCAGCAGCTTTGGGGCTACATACTACGAGCAGTACTTC
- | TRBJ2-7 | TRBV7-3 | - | CASSLTGDSYEQYF | TGTGCCAGCAGCTTAACAGGGGACTCCTACGAGCAGTACTTC
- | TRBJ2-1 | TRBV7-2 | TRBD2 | CASSLDATSGSARFF | TGTGCCAGCAGCTTAGATGCGACTAGCGGGAGTGCTAGGTTCTTC
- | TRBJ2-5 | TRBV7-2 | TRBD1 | CASSFTGGALTQYF | TGTGCCAGCAGCTTTACAGGGGGCGCGTTGACCCAGTACTTC
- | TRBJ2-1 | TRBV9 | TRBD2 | CASSSWTSGSSYNEQFF | TGTGCCAGCAGCTCGTGGACTAGCGGGAGCTCCTACAATGAGCAGTTCTTC
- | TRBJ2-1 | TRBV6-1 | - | CASSLQYSNEQFF | TGTGCCAGCAGTCTACAGTATAGCAATGAGCAGTTCTTC
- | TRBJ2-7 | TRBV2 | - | CASSEAGASGHYEQYF | TGTGCCAGCAGTGAAGCGGGGGCTAGCGGTCACTACGAGCAGTACTTC
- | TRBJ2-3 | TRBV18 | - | CASSPGVTDTQYF | TGTGCCAGCTCACCCGGGGTCACAGATACGCAGTATTTT
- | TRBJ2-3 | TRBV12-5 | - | CASGLTSTDTQYF | TGTGCTAGTGGTTTGACTAGCACAGATACGCAGTATTTT
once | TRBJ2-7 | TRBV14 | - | CASSRTQGSEQYF | TGTGCCAGCAGCCGAACCCAGGGGAGCGAGCAGTACTTC
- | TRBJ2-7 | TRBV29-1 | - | CSVVPRVPYEQYF | TGCAGCGTTGTACCCAGGGTACCCTACGAGCAGTACTTC
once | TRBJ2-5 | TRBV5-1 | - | CASSVEGETQYF | TGCGCCAGCAGCGTGGAGGGTGAGACCCAGTACTTC
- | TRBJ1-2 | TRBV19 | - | CASSIAAETAYGYTF | TGTGCCAGTAGTATAGCTGCCGAGACAGCCTATGGCTACACCTTC
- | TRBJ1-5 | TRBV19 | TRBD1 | CASTPTGGTHSNQPQHF | TGTGCCAGTACCCCCACAGGGGGCACGCATAGCAATCAGCCCCAGCATTTT
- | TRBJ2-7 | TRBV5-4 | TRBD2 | CASSEGYGRAPYEQYF | TGTGCCAGCAGCGAGGGGTACGGGAGGGCCCCCTACGAGCAGTACTTC
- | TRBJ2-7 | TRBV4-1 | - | CASSQDPTSYYEQYF | TGCGCCAGCAGCCAAGATCCCACCTCATACTACGAGCAGTACTTC
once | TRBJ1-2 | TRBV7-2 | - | CASSLVSRGMGYGYTF | TGTGCCAGCAGCTTAGTTAGCAGGGGCATGGGCTATGGCTACACCTTC
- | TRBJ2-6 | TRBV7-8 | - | CASSLDGTLNVLTF | TGTGCCAGCAGCTTAGACGGGACACTCAACGTCCTGACTTTC
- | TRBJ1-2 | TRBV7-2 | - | CASSLVTGDPLGYTF | TGTGCCAGCAGCTTAGTCACGGGGGATCCTCTAGGCTACACCTTC
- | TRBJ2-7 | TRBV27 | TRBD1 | CASSLSPTGSSSYEQYF | TGTGCCAGCAGTTTATCCCCGACAGGGTCTAGCTCCTACGAGCAGTACTTC
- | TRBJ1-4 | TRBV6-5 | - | CASAIREKLFF | TGTGCCAGCGCGATCCGAGAAAAACTGTTTTTT
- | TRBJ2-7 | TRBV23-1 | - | CASSQVTDRPTCFF | TGCGCCAGCAGTCAAGTGACCGACAGACCCACCTGTTTCTTC
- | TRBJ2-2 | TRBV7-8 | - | CASSLLFHLNAGELFF | TGTGCCAGCAGCTTATTATTTCACCTGAACGCCGGGGAGCTGTTTTTT
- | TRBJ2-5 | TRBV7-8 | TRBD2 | CASSLVGLGVPETQYF | TGTGCCAGCAGCTTAGTAGGACTAGGGGTCCCAGAGACCCAGTACTTC
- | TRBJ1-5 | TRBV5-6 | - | CASSIDGNQPQHF | TGTGCCAGCAGCATCGACGGGAATCAGCCCCAGCATTTT
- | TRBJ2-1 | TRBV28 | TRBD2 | CASSLGDGGGAYEQFF | TGTGCCAGCAGTTTAGGCGACGGCGGGGGAGCTTATGAGCAGTTCTTC
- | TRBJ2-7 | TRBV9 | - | CASSVEGASSYEQYF | TGTGCCAGCAGCGTTGAGGGAGCCAGCTCCTACGAGCAGTACTTC
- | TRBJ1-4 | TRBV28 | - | CASSQPGGLGEKLFF | TGTGCCAGCAGCCAACCCGGGGGGTTAGGTGAAAAACTGTTTTTT
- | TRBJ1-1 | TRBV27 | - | CASSRLGGAREAFF | TGTGCCAGCAGTAGGCTCGGGGGGGCGCGCGAAGCTTTCTTT
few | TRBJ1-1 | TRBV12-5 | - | CASGLFPENTEAFF | TGTGCTAGTGGTTTGTTCCCAGAGAACACTGAAGCTTTCTTT
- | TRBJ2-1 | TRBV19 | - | CASSDRTLDNEQFF | TGTGCCAGTAGTGATAGGACGCTCGACAATGAGCAGTTCTTC
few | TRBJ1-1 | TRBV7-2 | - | CASRTSGLTEAFF | TGTGCCAGCAGAACCAGCGGGTTGACTGAAGCTTTCTTT
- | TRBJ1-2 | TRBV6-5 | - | CASSYVRGYGYTF | TGTGCCAGCAGTTACGTGCGGGGCTATGGCTACACCTTC